This entry is about one T cell receptor beta chain. The antigen is unknown. The PCR was carried out with 60 Vbeta primers and 13 Jbeta primers. The protocol was immunoSEQ multiplex PCR, while the TCRdb copy is restricted to in-frame clones and leaves out a portion. The specimen's table records about 130,000 clones. This record belongs to a study of cytomegalovirus exposure and HLA in healthy donors. Overall study results and limits: For most TCR beta V segments, an earlier analysis put the productive rate at about 90% or about 30% of the time. Apart from CMV serostatus, no immune exposure information was available. A later analysis, which compared TCR beta chains of equal frequency, found the HLA-associated ones more clonally expanded.

The source of this sequence is a man younger than 35 in good health and CMV-seronegative. Sequencing was performed on PBMCs.

CDR3 loop: CASSPTGNEQYF. CDR3 bases: TGTGCCAGTAGTCCGACAGGGAACGAGCAGTACTTC. This chain uses TRBV19 with TRBJ2-7, with 7 bases fitting TRBD1. Germline loops: CDR1 LNHDA, CDR2 SQIVND (reference sequence). V lost 5 bases and J lost 5; bases outside the gene matches: 3. The CDR3 totals 12 residues. The whole variable domain, remainder taken from reference TRBV19 and TRBJ2-7, is DGGITQSPKYLFRKEGQNVTLSCEQNLNHDAMYWYRQDPGQGLRLIYYSQIVNDFQKGDIAEGYSVSREKKESFPLTVTSAQKNPTAFYLCASSPTGNEQYFGPGTRLTVT.